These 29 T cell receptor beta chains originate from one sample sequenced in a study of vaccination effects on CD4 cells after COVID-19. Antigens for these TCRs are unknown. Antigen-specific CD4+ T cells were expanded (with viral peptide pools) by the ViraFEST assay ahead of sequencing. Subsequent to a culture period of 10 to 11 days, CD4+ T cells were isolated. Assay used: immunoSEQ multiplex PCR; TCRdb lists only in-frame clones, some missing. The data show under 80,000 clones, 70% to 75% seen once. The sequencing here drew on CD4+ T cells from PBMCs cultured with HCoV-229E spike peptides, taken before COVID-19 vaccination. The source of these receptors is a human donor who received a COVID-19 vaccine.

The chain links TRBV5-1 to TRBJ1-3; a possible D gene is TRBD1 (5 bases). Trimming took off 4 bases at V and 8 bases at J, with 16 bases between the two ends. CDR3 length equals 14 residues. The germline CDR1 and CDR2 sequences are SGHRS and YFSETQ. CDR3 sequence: CASSLGKWGDTIYF. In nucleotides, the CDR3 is TGCGCCAGCAGCCTCGGGAAATGGGGGGACACCATATATTTT.

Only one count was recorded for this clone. CDR3 DNA: TGTGCCACTAGACCTGGACAGGGGGCTGGAGGCTACACCTTC. Protein product: CATRPGQGAGGYTF. The V and J genes are TRBV24-1 and TRBJ1-2; 11 nucleotides match TRBD1. Germline V CDR1 and CDR2: KGHDR, SFDVKD. The CDR3 totals 14 residues. The junction had 11 bases not matched to a gene; V was cut back by 10 bases and J by 8 bases.

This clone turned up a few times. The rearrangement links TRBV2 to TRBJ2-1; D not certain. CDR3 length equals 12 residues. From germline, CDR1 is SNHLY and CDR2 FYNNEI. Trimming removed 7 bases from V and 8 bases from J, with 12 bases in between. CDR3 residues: CASKVGVDEQFF. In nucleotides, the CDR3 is TGTGCCAGCAAAGTTGGGGTAGATGAGCAGTTCTTC.

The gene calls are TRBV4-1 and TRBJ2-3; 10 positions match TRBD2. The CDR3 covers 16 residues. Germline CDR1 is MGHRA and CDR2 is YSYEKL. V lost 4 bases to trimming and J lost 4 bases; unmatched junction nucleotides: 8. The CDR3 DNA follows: TGCGCCAGCAGCCCCTCAGCGGGGGGGCCTCCAGATACGCAGTATTTT. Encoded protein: CASSPSAGGPPDTQYF.

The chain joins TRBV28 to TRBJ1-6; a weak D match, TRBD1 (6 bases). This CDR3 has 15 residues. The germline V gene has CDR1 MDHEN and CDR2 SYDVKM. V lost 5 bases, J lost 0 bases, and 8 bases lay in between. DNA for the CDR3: TGTGCCAGCAGTGTGACAGGCTCCTATAATTCACCCCTCCACTTT. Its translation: CASSVTGSYNSPLHF.

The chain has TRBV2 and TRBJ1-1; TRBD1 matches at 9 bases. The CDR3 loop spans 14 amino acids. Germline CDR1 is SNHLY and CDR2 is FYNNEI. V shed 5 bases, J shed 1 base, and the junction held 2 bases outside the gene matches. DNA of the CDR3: TGTGCCAGCAGTTGGGGACAGGGGAACACTGAAGCTTTCTTT. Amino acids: CASSWGQGNTEAFF.

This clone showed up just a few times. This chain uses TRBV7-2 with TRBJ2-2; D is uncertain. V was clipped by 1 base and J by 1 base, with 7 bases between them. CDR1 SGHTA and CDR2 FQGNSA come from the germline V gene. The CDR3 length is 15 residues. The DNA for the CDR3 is TGTGCCAGCAGCTTAGTGCCCCTGAACACCGGGGAGCTGTTTTTT. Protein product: CASSLVPLNTGELFF.

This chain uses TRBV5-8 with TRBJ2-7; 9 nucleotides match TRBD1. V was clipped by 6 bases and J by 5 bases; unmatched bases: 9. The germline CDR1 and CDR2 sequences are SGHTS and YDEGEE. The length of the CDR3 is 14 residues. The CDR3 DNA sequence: TGTGCCAGCACCCGAGGACAGGGGACTCACGAGCAGTACGTC. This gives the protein CASTRGQGTHEQYV.

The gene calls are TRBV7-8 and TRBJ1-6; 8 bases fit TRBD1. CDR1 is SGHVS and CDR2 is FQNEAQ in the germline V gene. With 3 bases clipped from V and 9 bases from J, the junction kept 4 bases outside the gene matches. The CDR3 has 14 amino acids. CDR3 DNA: TGTGCCAGCAGCTTGAACAGGGGGGCTTCACCCCTCCACTTT. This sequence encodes CASSLNRGASPLHF. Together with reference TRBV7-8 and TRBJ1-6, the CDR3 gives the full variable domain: GAGVSQSPRYKVAKRGQDVALRCDPISGHVSLFWYQQALGQGPEFLTYFQNEAQLDKSGLPSDRFFAERPEGSVSTLKIQRTQQEDSAVYLCASSLNRGASPLHFGNGTRLTVT.

The CDR3 sequence: CASSGRRQGNYGYTF. In nucleotides, the CDR3 is TGTGCCAGCAGCGGTCGAAGACAGGGCAACTATGGCTACACCTTC. V is TRBV7-2 and J is TRBJ1-2; 7 bases line up with TRBD1. Per germline, CDR1 SGHTA and CDR2 FQGNSA. V gave up 5 bases and J gave up 2 bases; unmatched junction bases: 8. The CDR3 is made up of 15 amino acids.

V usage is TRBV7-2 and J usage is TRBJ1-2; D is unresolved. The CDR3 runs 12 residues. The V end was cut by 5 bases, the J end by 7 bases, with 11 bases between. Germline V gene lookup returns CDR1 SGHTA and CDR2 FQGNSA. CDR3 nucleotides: TGTGCCAGCAGCGACCACTGGGGTGGCTACACCTTC. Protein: CASSDHWGGYTF. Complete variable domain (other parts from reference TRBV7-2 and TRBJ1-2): GAGVSQSPSNKVTEKGKDVELRCDPISGHTALYWYRQSLGQGLEFLIYFQGNSAPDKSGLPSDRFSAERTGGSVSTLTIQRTQQEDSAVYLCASSDHWGGYTFGSGTRLTVV.

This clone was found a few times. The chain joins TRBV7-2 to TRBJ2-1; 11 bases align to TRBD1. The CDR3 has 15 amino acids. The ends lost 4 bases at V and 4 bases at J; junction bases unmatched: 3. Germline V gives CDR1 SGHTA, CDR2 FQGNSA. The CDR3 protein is CASSSDRGRYNEQFF. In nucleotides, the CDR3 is TGTGCCAGCAGCTCGGACAGGGGGCGTTACAATGAGCAGTTCTTC.

CDR3 region: CASSDSTSGGYNEQFF. CDR3 in DNA: TGTGCCAGCAGTGATTCGACTAGCGGGGGATACAATGAGCAGTTCTTC. This sequence joins TRBV25-1 and TRBJ2-1, with 12 bases identical to TRBD2. In germline, CDR1 is MGHDK, CDR2 SYGVNS. V was clipped by 3 bases and J by 4 bases; unmatched bases: 4. The CDR3 has 16 residues.

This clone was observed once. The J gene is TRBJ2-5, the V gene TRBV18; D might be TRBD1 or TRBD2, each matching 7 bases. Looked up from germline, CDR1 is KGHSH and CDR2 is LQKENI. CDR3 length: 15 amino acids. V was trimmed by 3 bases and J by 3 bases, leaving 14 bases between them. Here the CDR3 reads CASSPPRGTKETQYF. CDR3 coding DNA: TGTGCCAGCTCACCTCCCAGGGGGACTAAAGAGACCCAGTACTTC.

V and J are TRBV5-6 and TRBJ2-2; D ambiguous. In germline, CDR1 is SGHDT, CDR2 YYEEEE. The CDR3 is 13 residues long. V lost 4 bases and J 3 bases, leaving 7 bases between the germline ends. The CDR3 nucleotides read TGTGCCAGCAGCCGACGGTACACCGGGGAGCTGTTTTTT. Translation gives CASSRRYTGELFF.

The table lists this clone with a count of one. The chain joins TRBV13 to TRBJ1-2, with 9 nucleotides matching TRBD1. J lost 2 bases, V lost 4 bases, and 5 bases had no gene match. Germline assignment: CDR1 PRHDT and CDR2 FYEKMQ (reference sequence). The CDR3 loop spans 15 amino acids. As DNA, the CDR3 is TGTGCCAGCAGCTACCGGGACAGGGTAAACTATGGCTACACCTTC. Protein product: CASSYRDRVNYGYTF.

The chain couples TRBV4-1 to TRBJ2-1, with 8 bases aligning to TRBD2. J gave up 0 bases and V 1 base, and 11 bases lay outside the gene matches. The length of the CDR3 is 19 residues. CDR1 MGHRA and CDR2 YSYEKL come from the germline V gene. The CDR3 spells CASSQGGPSGGGSYNEQFF. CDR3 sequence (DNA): TGCGCCAGCAGCCAAGGGGGGCCGAGCGGGGGAGGCTCCTACAATGAGCAGTTCTTC.

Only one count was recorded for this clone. Here the CDR3 DNA reads TGTGCCAGCAGCCCGGGGAGGCAAGAGACCCAGTACTTC. This gives the protein CASSPGRQETQYF. The rearrangement joins TRBV12-3 or TRBV12-4 to TRBJ2-5; maybe TRBD2 (6 bases). Trimming took 6 bases from V and 2 from J, leaving 10 bases between them. The CDR3 has 13 amino acids.

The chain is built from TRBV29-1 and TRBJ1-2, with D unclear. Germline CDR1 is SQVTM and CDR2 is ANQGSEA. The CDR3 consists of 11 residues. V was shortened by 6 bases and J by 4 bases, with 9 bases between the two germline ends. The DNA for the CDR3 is TGCAGCGTCCAAGGGCTCTATGGCTACACCTTC. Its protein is CSVQGLYGYTF.

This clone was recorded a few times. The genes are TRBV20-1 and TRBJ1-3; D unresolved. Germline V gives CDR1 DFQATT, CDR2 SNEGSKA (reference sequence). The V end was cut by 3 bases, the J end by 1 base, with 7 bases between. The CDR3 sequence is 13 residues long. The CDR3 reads CSASKVSGNTIYF. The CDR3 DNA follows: TGCAGTGCTAGTAAGGTGTCTGGAAACACCATATATTTT.

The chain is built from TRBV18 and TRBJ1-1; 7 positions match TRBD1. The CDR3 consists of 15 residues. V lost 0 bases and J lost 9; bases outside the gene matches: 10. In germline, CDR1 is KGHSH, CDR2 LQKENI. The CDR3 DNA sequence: TGTGCCAGCTCACCACCTCCTGGGACAGCAACCAAAGCTTTCTTT. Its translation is CASSPPPGTATKAFF.

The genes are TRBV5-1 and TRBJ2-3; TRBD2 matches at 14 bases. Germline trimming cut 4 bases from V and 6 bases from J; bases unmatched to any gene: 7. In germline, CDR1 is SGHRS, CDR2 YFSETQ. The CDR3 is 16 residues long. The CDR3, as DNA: TGCGCCAGCAGCCCGACTAGCGGGGGGGCAGGTGATACGCAGTATTTT. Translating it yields CASSPTSGGAGDTQYF.

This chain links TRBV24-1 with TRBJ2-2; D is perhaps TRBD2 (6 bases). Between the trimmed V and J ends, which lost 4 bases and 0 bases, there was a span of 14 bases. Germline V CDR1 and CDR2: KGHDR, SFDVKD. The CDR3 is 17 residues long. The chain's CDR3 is CATSDETGLTNTGELFF. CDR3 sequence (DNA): TGTGCCACCAGTGACGAAACGGGACTGACGAACACCGGGGAGCTGTTTTTT.

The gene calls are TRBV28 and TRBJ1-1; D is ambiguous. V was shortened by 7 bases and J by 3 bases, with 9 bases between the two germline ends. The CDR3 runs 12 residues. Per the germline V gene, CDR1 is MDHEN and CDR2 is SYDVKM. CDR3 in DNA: TGTGCCAGCACCCTGCCGTACACTGAAGCTTTCTTT. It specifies CASTLPYTEAFF. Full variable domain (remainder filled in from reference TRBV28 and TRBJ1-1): DVKVTQSSRYLVKRTGEKVFLECVQDMDHENMFWYRQDPGLGLRLIYFSYDVKMKEKGDIPEGYSVSREKKERFSLILESASTNQTSMYLCASTLPYTEAFFGQGTRLTVV.

The CDR3, as DNA: TGTGCCAGCAGCTCGTCATTCTCCGAGACCCAGTACTTC. Translation: CASSSSFSETQYF. The rearrangement uses TRBV7-2 and TRBJ2-5; D remains unclear. This CDR3 has 13 residues. Trimming took off 4 bases at V and 5 bases at J, with 11 bases between the two ends. Germline V gene sequence: CDR1 SGHTA, CDR2 FQGNSA.

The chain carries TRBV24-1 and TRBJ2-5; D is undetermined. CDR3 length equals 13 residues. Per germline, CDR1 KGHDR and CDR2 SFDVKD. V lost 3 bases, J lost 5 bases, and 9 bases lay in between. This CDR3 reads CATSDEGSETQYF. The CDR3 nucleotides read TGTGCCACCAGTGATGAAGGGTCGGAGACCCAGTACTTC.

CDR3 in amino acids: CASSQEVAPTNYGYTF. CDR3 coding DNA: TGCGCCAGCAGCCAAGAGGTGGCACCTACTAACTATGGCTACACCTTC. V is TRBV4-1 and J is TRBJ1-2, with D hard to call. Per germline, CDR1 MGHRA and CDR2 YSYEKL. This CDR3 comprises 16 residues. Trimming left V 0 bases short and J 0 bases short, with 11 bases between.

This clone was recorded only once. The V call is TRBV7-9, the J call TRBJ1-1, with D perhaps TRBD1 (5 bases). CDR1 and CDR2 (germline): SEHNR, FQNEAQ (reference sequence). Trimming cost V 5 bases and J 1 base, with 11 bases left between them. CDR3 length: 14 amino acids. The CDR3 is CASSTGTPNTEAFF. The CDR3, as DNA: TGTGCCAGCAGCACCGGGACCCCGAACACTGAAGCTTTCTTT.

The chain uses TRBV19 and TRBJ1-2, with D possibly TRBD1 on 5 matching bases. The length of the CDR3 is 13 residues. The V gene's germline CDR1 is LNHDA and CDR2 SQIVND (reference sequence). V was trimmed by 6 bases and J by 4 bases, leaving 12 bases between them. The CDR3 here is CASRGPRPYGYTF. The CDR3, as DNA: TGTGCCAGTAGGGGACCTCGGCCCTATGGCTACACCTTC.